The subject of this entry is one T cell receptor (beta chain). The data belong to a study of blood T cell repertoires in COVID-19. Followed longitudinally, the Seattle patients had been enrolled during active infection. CDR3 size: 15 residues. Unmatched junction bases numbered 2, after V lost 1 base and J lost 4 bases. CDR1 and CDR2 (germline): MGHRA, YSYEKL. Sequencing was performed with immunoSEQ multiplex PCR; in TCRdb, only in-frame clones are kept and a portion is missing. The table lists some 68,000 clones, over 75% of them singletons. Sequenced material: peripheral blood. This TCR was sampled from a man in his forties with COVID-19, enrolled during active disease. The chain employs TRBV4-1 and TRBJ1-3, with TRBD1 matching over 9 bases. The CDR3 DNA reads TGCGCCAGCAGCCAAGCGGGACAGGGAGGAAACACCATATATTTT. It codes for CASSQAGQGGNTIYF.